This T cell receptor beta chain was recorded in a study of cytomegalovirus exposure and HLA in healthy donors (dated by TCRdb to about 2017). Broadly, across the study: An earlier analysis of 587 of the donors reported about 280 Gb of sequence data and 117 million unique TCR beta sequences obtained from roughly 180 million T cells. An early release covering approximately 600 HLA-typed donors comprised about 300 gigabases of sequencing data and around 85 million unique TCR sequences. Of the roughly 400 genotyped donors, over 80% were placed in the genetic ancestry cluster associated with self-reported Caucasian donors. The aim of the study was to test whether cataloging public T cell receptors could identify signatures of past pathogen exposure. The T cell repertoires of about 700 subjects were profiled by immunosequencing and related to cytomegalovirus serostatus. In addition to the first cohort of about 650 subjects, a separate validation cohort of over 90 different subjects was used. To predict cytomegalovirus infection status, the study brought together high-throughput TCR immunosequencing, statistical association of individual TCRs with disease status, and machine learning. A later analysis re-examined previously published TCR beta repertoires from about 670 donors and added high-resolution HLA genotyping to investigate patterns of TCR occurrence. In the later analysis, no new phenotypic data were used to find candidate immune exposures; instead, reliance was placed on TCR beta sequences and their occurrence across donors. An earlier analysis of around 580 of the donors used high-throughput TCR beta sequencing to judge whether each TCR beta V gene segment behaved as functional or pseudogenic. Donor age, sex, ethnicity and CMV serostatus were collected together with the repertoire data. In a later genetic analysis, genome-wide SNP genotypes for about 55% of the 666 donors were used, and that subset was treated as a discovery cohort. Every repertoire in the discovery cohort had been generated on one and the same sequencing platform. HLA typing covered class I and class II loci at four-digit resolution. Typing coverage varied by locus: 629-630 donors for A, B, C, DRB1 and DQB1; approximately 500 for DQA1; over 600 for DPA1; more than 450 for DPB1. Because of strong linkage in the cohort, roughly five DR-DQ haplotypes were treated as single units for association and clustering. On average, about 200,000 unique TCR beta nucleotide sequences were sequenced per donor among 300 to 500 genotyped donors of the cohort, with approximately 18% of those sequences being non-productive. Paper-wide results and their limitations: About 17 rarely observed V segments, including chromosome 9 orphons, were excluded from the earlier analysis of several hundred of the donors because counts were too low. A later analysis associated about 18,000 TCR beta sequences with specific HLA alleles at a false discovery rate of 0.05. Because some donors lacked HLA typing at each locus, the association tests relied only on the typed subset. A further reported finding was that TCR beta sequences accurately predicted the HLA-A and HLA-B alleles for most subjects in the first cohort. A later analysis found that most CMV-associated TCR beta chains appeared HLA-restricted, with HLA associations seemingly driven largely by CMV exposure. In a later analysis, HLA-associated TCR beta chains were found to be more clonally expanded and to have lower generation probabilities than equally common non-associated chains. Linkage disequilibrium might explain the correlated functional status among segregating V segments, but an unknown experimental factor could not be excluded. In a later analysis, the rate of TCR association differed among HLA loci, with DRB1 alleles having the most associated TCRs and HLA-C alleles having the fewest. The classifier was reported to diagnose cytomegalovirus status with high specificity and sensitivity in both the original cohort and the validation cohort. Most TCR sequences were seen in very few donors, while some public TCRs were found in many individuals. Immune exposure information for the cohort was limited to CMV serostatus. Compared with the 666-donor mean, donors in an Asian-associated ancestry cluster had fewer N-insertions in productive TCRs, according to a later genetic analysis. Only TCR beta chains were sequenced in this cohort, and the absence of alpha or paired-chain data limited detectable features. The sequencing pipeline was judged likely to have produced a cluster of highly shared sequence variants as a technical artifact. Roughly uniform sequencing depth across donors was assumed in presence/absence analyses, although this assumption may not hold. In the study, some 180 TCR beta chains were listed as associated with cytomegalovirus. In a later analysis, several top co-occurrence clusters were reported to appear linked to parvovirus B19, influenza, CMV and Epstein-Barr virus. The authors suggested that the approach could potentially be generalized to other disease states and immunological phenotypes. In an earlier analysis of around 600 of the donors, most TCR beta V segments were observed in productive rearrangements about 87% or about 30% of the time, broadly matching IMGT annotations. In vitro tests confirmed that a few of the cytomegalovirus-associated TCR beta chains recognize cytomegalovirus antigens. The 87-base-pair reads could not distinguish some IMGT-functional V segments, including TRBV6-2 and TRBV6-3, so those segments were excluded. Assigning TCR associations to individual alleles was difficult when HLA alleles, especially DR and DQ, strongly co-occurred. A later genetic analysis associated a missense DCLRE1C variant with V-gene and J-gene trimming of TCR beta chains, and an independent cohort replicated the association.

In total, more than 500 healthy bone marrow donors made up the cohort. Cohort members were all nominally healthy when sampled, although unrecorded immune exposures were likely present. The donor was CMV seronegative and was included in the group of around 320 seronegative cohort members. Every donor gave a peripheral blood sample, and the peripheral blood mononuclear cells from that sample were used for TCR beta sequencing. Genomic DNA was extracted from the blood cell samples with the Qiagen DNeasy Blood Extraction Kit. This clone showed up just a few times. What this receptor recognizes is not known. Base qualities are not recorded, but no much larger clone differs from it by a single base. Library prep was done by the immunoSEQ multiplex PCR assay. The multiplex PCR relied on a mix of 60 forward primers for TCR Vbeta segments and 13 reverse primers for TCR Jbeta segments. The CDR3 region of rearranged TCR beta genes was amplified from genomic DNA with a multiplex PCR assay. The amplified TCR beta libraries were sequenced on the Illumina HiSeq System as 87-base-pair reads. As for how the authors treated the data: A later analysis tallied approximately 87 million unique TCR beta chains across the 666 repertoires, and some 10 million of those chains were shared by two or more donors. Raw reads were error-corrected and collapsed into unique sequences by a nearest-neighbor algorithm in which closely related sequences were merged to remove PCR and sequencing errors. Alignment of CDR3 sequences to IMGT reference sequences was used to assign V, D and J gene segments. Each retained sequence needed at least a six-nucleotide match to both a V gene segment and a J gene segment. A rearrangement counted as productive if the CDR3 had no stop codons and remained in frame with V and J, and every other rearrangement counted as non-productive. Following IMGT convention, CDR3 was defined as the stretch from the second conserved V-encoded cysteine to the conserved J-encoded phenylalanine. In an earlier analysis of more than 550 of the donors, sequences lacking an unambiguous match to a single V gene segment were excluded. In an earlier analysis of about 590 of the donors, a V segment was called functional when productive rearrangements were above 56.7%, and segregating when the standard deviation between donors exceeded 5%. A statistical classification framework was developed to diagnose cytomegalovirus status using the catalog of TCR beta chain sequences. In a later analysis, TCR nucleotide sequences were compared against IMGT/GENE-DB human TR gene sequences so that V and J genes could be assigned. A later analysis assigned CDR3 sequences and most-parsimonious VDJ recombination scenarios with the TCRdist pipeline. In a later analysis, each TCR beta chain was defined by its CDR3 amino acid sequence together with its V-gene family, and reads without a unique V-gene family were excluded. In a later analysis, 450 to 600 highly shared, low-generation-probability nucleotide sequences were removed to address suspected cross-contamination and a sequencing artifact. For each public chain, a later analysis derived a clonal expansion index from normalized ranks of inferred template counts within each repertoire. In a later analysis, generation probabilities were computed with a VDJ recombination model fitted to out-of-frame rearrangements, and the resulting probabilities were checked against IGoR. Hypergeometric tests were used in a later analysis to score TCR-TCR, TCR-HLA and TCR-CMV co-occurrence, with a repertoire-size bias correction applied to the TCR pairs. In a later analysis, false discovery rates were estimated by permuting HLA or CMV assignments 20 times. In a later analysis, co-occurring TCRs were grouped using DBSCAN, with TCRdist sequence similarity added in when clustering inside HLA-allele-positive subsets. Repertoires with fewer than 30,000 or more than 120,000 public chains were left out of co-occurrence clustering, as were a few repertoires with anomalous nucleotide sharing. In TCRdb, the immuneACCESS table is reduced to in-frame sequences with V and J assigned. These tables do not hold every clone; where another copy was compared, an unresolved V gene accounts for under half, and the others remain unexplained. D and trimming come from the DNA, and the V and J calls and clone size come from that table. This sample gives around 99,000 clones in total; around 73% of them show up just once. Of the sample, around 7.7% falls within the top ten clones.

Counted from cysteine to phenylalanine, this CDR3 has 15 amino acids. Only the CDR3 DNA is retained, 45 bases long and in frame from the first base. The germline V gene gives CDR1 as SGHRS and CDR2 as YFSETQ. The germline ends are 18 bases apart after V is trimmed by 4 bases and J by 5 bases. The chain links TRBV5-1 with TRBJ1-1; a confident D gene designation cannot be given. Input material: PBMCs. The receptor comes from a man aged 35-49 years in good health and CMV-seronegative. The CDR3 region has the sequence CASSGTQSTVTEAFF. The nucleotide sequence reads TGCGCCAGCAGCGGAACACAGAGCACGGTAACTGAAGCTTTCTTT.